One sample yielded the 5 T cell receptor beta chains listed below, sequenced in a study of T cell changes during pregnancy in multiple sclerosis. Sequencing was performed with immunoSEQ multiplex PCR; in TCRdb, only in-frame clones are kept and a portion is missing. This table has fewer than 85,000 clones, roughly 96% appearing once. The sample in question was peripheral blood, obtained in the second trimester of pregnancy. The origin of the receptors is a female donor with multiple sclerosis, enrolled in a pregnancy study.

This clone came up once. J is TRBJ1-1 and V is TRBV19; D is possibly TRBD1 (6 bases). Germline V CDR1 and CDR2: LNHDA, SQIVND (reference sequence). Trimming removed 5 bases from V and 4 bases from J, with 17 bases in between. The CDR3 is made up of 15 amino acids. The CDR3 loop is CASSVTGTPLTEAFF. The CDR3 region has the DNA TGTGCCAGTAGTGTTACCGGGACACCTCTCACTGAAGCTTTCTTT.

The chain has TRBV7-6 and TRBJ2-6, with D unresolved. Germline lookup yields CDR1 SGHVS and CDR2 FNYEAQ. This CDR3 is 14 amino acids long. The V end lost 3 bases, the J end lost 3 bases, and 6 bases lay between the germline ends. CDR3 protein: CASSLLVGANVLTF. The CDR3 nucleotides read TGTGCCAGCAGCTTGTTAGTTGGGGCCAACGTCCTGACTTTC.

The gene calls are TRBV5-4 and TRBJ2-2; D gene uncertain. With 1 base removed from V and 6 bases from J, the gap between germline ends came to 10 bases. The length of the CDR3 is 14 residues. The germline CDR1 and CDR2 sequences are SGHNT and YYREEE (reference sequence). The CDR3 loop reads CASSLKATSGELFF. CDR3 nucleotide sequence: TGTGCCAGCAGCTTGAAAGCCACCTCCGGGGAGCTGTTTTTT.

The V call is TRBV6-6, the J call TRBJ1-1; D possibly corresponds to TRBD1 (5 bases). Per germline, CDR1 MNHNY and CDR2 SVGAGI (reference sequence). V lost 2 bases and J 1 base, leaving 8 bases between the germline ends. The CDR3 covers 14 residues. DNA for the CDR3: TGTGCCAGCAGTTACCGAACAGGGAACACTGAAGCTTTCTTT. Its translation is CASSYRTGNTEAFF.

The gene calls are TRBV6-6 and TRBJ2-7; 9 positions match TRBD1. The V and J ends lost 5 bases and 3 bases, in that order; junction bases with no gene match: 5. There are 14 residues in the CDR3. Germline assignment: CDR1 MNHNY and CDR2 SVGAGI (reference sequence). As DNA, the CDR3 is TGTGCCAGCAGTCCCGGGACAGGGTTCTACGAGCAGTACTTC. It yields the protein CASSPGTGFYEQYF.